This T cell receptor beta chain was sequenced for a study of cytomegalovirus exposure and HLA in healthy donors. The primer mix had 60 Vbeta and 13 Jbeta primers. Libraries were prepared by immunoSEQ multiplex PCR; TCRdb keeps only in-frame clonotypes and omits some of them. The sample carries some 160,000 clones, around 80% recorded once. While unrecorded immune exposures were likely, the donors were nominally healthy when sampled. This CDR3 region has 13 residues. V trimming: 5 bases; J trimming: 11 bases; junction bases outside the gene matches: 6. The germline CDR1 and CDR2 sequences are SGHTA and FQGTGA.

Source material: PBMCs. This chain links TRBV7-3 with TRBJ2-1; the match to TRBD2 covers 10 bases. The receptor was derived from a woman under 30 in good health and CMV-seronegative. CDR3 nucleotide sequence: TGTGCCAGCAGCCCCCGGACTAGCGGAAAGCAGTTCTTC. The encoded protein is CASSPRTSGKQFF.